The subject of this entry is one TCR beta chain. The sample comes from a study of blood T cell repertoires in COVID-19. At the level of the study: The United States, Italy and Spain provided the acute and convalescent COVID-19 samples. T cells, B-cell-depleted T cells, or PBMCs provided the cDNA or gDNA that served as material.

The V gene's germline CDR1 is SGHTA and CDR2 FQGNSA. V dropped 5 bases and J dropped 8; count of bases not matched to a gene: 13. The CDR3 covers 17 residues. Study processing details: Estimated nucleated cell counts came from reference gene primer amplification. Sequencing used immunoSEQ multiplex PCR; TCRdb keeps in-frame clones, though not all of them. V, J and clone size are those of that table, while D and trimming were read from the DNA. The profile covers about 67,000 clones, with about four fifths appearing a single time and 5% to 7.5% taken by the ten largest. This receptor was obtained from a woman aged 60-75 years with acute or convalescent COVID-19. The genes are TRBV7-2 and TRBJ2-2; 11 bases map to TRBD2. Sequenced material: peripheral blood. The CDR3 DNA follows: TGTGCCAGCAGCAGGTCCGGGACTAGCGGTCTCTGGGGGGAGCTGTTTTTT. This encodes CASSRSGTSGLWGELFF.